The 24 T cell receptor beta chains below come from one sample, sequenced in a study of metastatic and nonmetastatic thyroid tumors. Thyroid surgery was preceded by no treatment in any patient. TCRdb re-analyzed the PCR reads using MiXCR. This table has 20,000 to 25,000 clones, roughly 20% appearing once. Sequenced input: blood. These TCRs come from a female donor with papillary thyroid cancer or a benign thyroid nodule (not recorded which). Some clones in this sample may be carry-over from other donors' samples.

At least ten counts were recorded for this clone. This rearrangement joins TRBV7-2 to TRBJ2-3; D gene ambiguous. Germline V lookup: CDR1 SGHTA, CDR2 FQGNSA. Trimming stripped 4 bases from V and 1 base from J, with 9 bases between. The CDR3 covers 14 residues. Written as DNA, the CDR3 is TGTGCCAGCAGCTCTCGGTCCCGCACAGATACGCAGTATTTT. This codes for CASSSRSRTDTQYF.

By sample share, this clone is medium-sized. The V and J genes are TRBV27 and TRBJ2-7; 9 positions match TRBD2. V lost 8 bases to trimming and J lost 1 base; unmatched junction nucleotides: 6. Germline V lookup: CDR1 MNHEY, CDR2 SMNVEV (reference sequence). The CDR3 has 14 residues. The CDR3 coding sequence is TGTGCCAGCGGCAGGCGGGAGGGATCCTACGAGCAGTACTTC. Its protein is CASGRREGSYEQYF.

The sample holds many counts of this clone. This chain connects TRBV20-1 to TRBJ2-1; a weak D match, TRBD2 (7 bases). The germline CDR1 and CDR2 sequences are DFQATT and SNEGSKA (reference sequence). The CDR3 has 15 amino acids. V dropped 5 bases and J dropped 8 bases, with 22 bases sitting between them. CDR3 coding DNA: TGCAGTGCTGAGGGGGGGGGGCAACGGGAAGATGAGCAGTTCTTC. As protein: CSAEGGGQREDEQFF.

This clone was detected only a few times. This may stem from a read error, because a much larger clone lies one nucleotide away. V gene TRBV28 combines with J gene TRBJ1-1; unclear D gene. The CDR3 loop spans 13 amino acids. CDR1 and CDR2 (germline): MDHEN, SYDVKM. The CDR3 bases are TGCGCCAGCAGGTTGGGTGTGACCACTGAAGCTTTCTTT. It is translated as CASRLGVTTEAFF.

Comments on this clone: The junction departs from germline at one end; a sequencing error may be responsible. The chain recombines TRBV20-1 with TRBJ1-5; TRBD1 matches at 8 bases. Germline V gene lookup returns CDR1 DFQATT and CDR2 SNEGSKA (reference sequence). This CDR3 spans 15 amino acids. The CDR3 bases are TGCAGTGCTATCACATACGGGACAGGAAATCGGCCCCAGCATTTT. Amino acids: CSAITYGTGNRPQHF.

This clone was seen once. This sequence joins TRBV7-3 and TRBJ1-1; D unclear. In germline, CDR1 is SGHTA, CDR2 FQGTGA. V was cut by 5 bases and J by 10 bases, with 17 bases left in between. The CDR3 is made up of 13 amino acids. The CDR3 nucleotides read TGTGCCAGCAGCCCCAAGGATTCATGGCGAGCTTTCTTT. It translates to CASSPKDSWRAFF.

This clone was counted ten times or more. The chain is built from TRBV3-1 and TRBJ1-1; D unresolved. V lost 0 bases and J 11 bases, leaving 7 bases between the germline ends. Germline-derived CDR1 and CDR2 are LGHDT and YNNKEL (reference sequence). CDR3 length equals 11 residues. CDR3 sequence: CASSQEGGAFF. Written as DNA, the CDR3 is TGTGCCAGCAGCCAAGAAGGAGGGGCTTTCTTT.

The chain has TRBV6-2 or TRBV6-3 and TRBJ1-1; TRBD1 matches 7 bases. The ends lost 11 bases at V and 7 bases at J; junction bases unmatched: 19. Germline V CDR1 and CDR2: MNHEY, SVGEGT. CDR3 size: 15 residues. The DNA for the CDR3 is TGTGCCTGGGGAGTTCCGGACAGGACAGCATTTGAAGCTTTCTTT. This codes for CAWGVPDRTAFEAFF.

There are a few counts of this clone. The DNA is omitted, as the CDR3 cannot be located on it reliably, and the CDR3 follows TCRdb's listing. The rearrangement uses TRBV28 and TRBJ2-7. The germline V gene has CDR1 MDHEN and CDR2 SYDVKM. A total of 13 residues make up the CDR3, ends included. CDR3 region: CASILGYSYQQYF.

This clone was seen ten or more times. This clone may be a read error of a much larger clone one base away. The chain combines TRBV28 with TRBJ2-7, with D tentatively TRBD1 (5 bases). Germline CDR1 MDHEN, CDR2 SYDVKM. CDR3 length: 15 residues. The chain's CDR3 is CASSYRVLQGYERYF. CDR3 nucleotides: TGTGCCAGCAGTTACCGGGTCCTTCAGGGCTACGAGCGGTACTTC. The whole variable domain, remainder taken from reference TRBV28 and TRBJ2-7, is DVKVTQSSRYLVKRTGEKVFLECVQDMDHENMFWYRQDPGLGLRLIYFSYDVKMKEKGDIPEGYSVSREKKERFSLILESASTNQTSMYLCASSYRVLQGYERYFGPGTRLTVT.

Many counts were recorded for this clone. This chain links TRBV2 with TRBJ2-5, with TRBD2 identical over 7 bases. Unmatched junction bases numbered 23, after V lost 7 bases and J lost 3 bases. The CDR3 is made up of 19 amino acids. Germline V lookup: CDR1 SNHLY, CDR2 FYNNEI. CDR3 loop: CASKKTLVSYQAGEETQYF. In nucleotides, the CDR3 is TGTGCCAGCAAGAAAACCCTCGTGAGCTATCAGGCGGGAGAAGAGACCCAGTACTTC.

This clone came up once. The gene calls are TRBV6-2 or TRBV6-3 and TRBJ2-1; 9 bases line up with TRBD2. V was clipped by 2 bases and J by 9 bases; unmatched bases: 20. Germline CDR1 reads MNHEY; CDR2 reads SVGEGT. The CDR3 is 19 amino acids. This CDR3 reads CASSYPRGQVAGAPREQFF. CDR3 nucleotide sequence: TGTGCCAGCAGTTACCCCAGAGGGCAAGTAGCGGGAGCGCCCCGTGAGCAGTTCTTC.

This clone was found many times. The sample holds other DNA sequences that translate to the same CDR3. The chain links TRBV9 to TRBJ1-2; the D is unclear. The ends were cut back, 3 bases at V and 8 bases at J, with 11 bases in the middle. Germline V gene sequence: CDR1 SGDLS, CDR2 YYNGEE. The CDR3 loop spans 12 amino acids. CDR3 DNA: TGTGCCAGCAGCGCCGGCGGTGGAGGCTACACCTTC. Translated, it gives CASSAGGGGYTF.

This clone was observed at least ten times. V usage is TRBV11-2 and J usage is TRBJ2-5, with D perhaps assigned TRBD1 or TRBD2 (5 bases each). Germline V gene lookup returns CDR1 SGHAT and CDR2 FQNNGV. V lost 5 bases and J lost 2, with 18 bases in between. The CDR3 covers 16 residues. Written as DNA, the CDR3 is TGTGCCAGCAGCAAGGGGACCTTCCGTAAGCAAGAGACCCAGTACTTC. Translation gives CASSKGTFRKQETQYF.

This clone was counted at least ten times. The rearrangement joins TRBV12-3 or TRBV12-4 to TRBJ2-2, with 16 bases matching TRBD2. The CDR3 loop spans 16 amino acids. V lost 7 bases and J lost 8; bases outside the gene matches: 7. In nucleotides, the CDR3 is TGTGCCAGCACTCGAGGGACTAGCGGGAGGGTTGGGGAGCTGTTTTTT. This codes for CASTRGTSGRVGELFF.

This clone has a count of ten or more. The CDR3 spells CATADQRGNEQFF. The CDR3 coding sequence is TGTGCCACCGCGGACCAGAGAGGCAATGAGCAGTTCTTC. The chain carries TRBV11-1 and TRBJ2-1; D remains ambiguous. Per germline, CDR1 SGHAT and CDR2 FQDESV (reference sequence). CDR3 length equals 13 residues. Trimming took 10 bases from V and 6 from J, leaving 16 bases between them.

Many counts were recorded for this clone. The chain links TRBV6-4 to TRBJ2-1; 9 nucleotides align to TRBD2. V gave up 4 bases and J gave up 6 bases; unmatched junction bases: 7. In germline, CDR1 is MRHNA, CDR2 SNTAGT. CDR3 length: 15 amino acids. This chain's CDR3 is CASSAAGGSGNEQFF. In DNA, the CDR3 is TGTGCCAGCAGTGCGGCGGGAGGGTCGGGCAATGAGCAGTTCTTC.

This clone has a count of ten or more. The rearrangement joins TRBV20-1 to TRBJ2-3, with 7 bases lining up with TRBD2. This CDR3 has 15 amino acids. Trimming cost V 6 bases and J 1 base; bases outside gene matches: 10. Germline CDR1 is DFQATT and CDR2 is SNEGSKA (reference sequence). The chain's CDR3 is CSATHIRGGTDTQYF. The CDR3 nucleotides read TGCAGTGCCACCCACATCCGGGGGGGCACAGATACGCAGTATTTT.

This clone was seen repeatedly, ten times or more. V and J are TRBV4-3 and TRBJ2-1, with 11 bases aligning to TRBD2. The junction had 5 bases not matched to a gene; V was cut back by 4 bases and J by 12 bases. The CDR3 is 13 amino acids. Germline V gene sequence: CDR1 LGHNA, CDR2 YSLEER. The CDR3 region has the DNA TGCGCCAGCAGCCTCGGACTAGCGGGTTTGCAGTTCTTC. Translation gives CASSLGLAGLQFF.

In this sample, this clone turned up a few times. With a much larger clone just one base away, this may be a read error. This sample also contains other DNA sequences that code for the same CDR3. This sequence joins TRBV4-2 and TRBJ2-1, with a tentative D call TRBD2 (5 bases). This CDR3 comprises 12 residues. Looked up from germline, CDR1 is LGHNA and CDR2 is YNFKEQ. For the CDR3, the DNA is TGTGCCAGTAGCCAAGTCGACGGGGTAAGGTTCTTC. Translating gives CASSQVDGVRFF.

This clone was recorded many times. The CDR3 ends on some other residue instead of the conserved phenylalanine or tryptophan, so this is likely a read error. V gene TRBV30 combines with J gene TRBJ2-7; D is perhaps TRBD2 (5 bases). Trimming cost V 2 bases and J 4 bases, with 12 bases left between them. This CDR3 spans 13 amino acids. The germline gives CDR1 GTSNPN, CDR2 SVGIG (reference sequence). CDR3 coding DNA: TGTGCCTGGAGTCGCGGCAGGAGGTACGAGCAGTACCTC. Amino acids: CAWSRGRRYEQYL.

This clone was seen repeatedly, ten times or more. The chain combines TRBV7-2 with TRBJ2-7; tentatively, D is TRBD2 (5 bases). The V end was cut by 2 bases, the J end by 0 bases, with 8 bases between. The germline CDR1 and CDR2 sequences are SGHTA and FQGNSA. This CDR3 has 14 residues. This CDR3 is CASSLQRSSYEQYF. Here the CDR3 DNA reads TGTGCCAGCAGCTTACAGCGGAGCTCCTACGAGCAGTACTTC. The entire variable domain, with the rest obtained from reference TRBV7-2 and TRBJ2-7, is as follows: GAGVSQSPSNKVTEKGKDVELRCDPISGHTALYWYRQSLGQGLEFLIYFQGNSAPDKSGLPSDRFSAERTGGSVSTLTIQRTQQEDSAVYLCASSLQRSSYEQYFGPGTRLTVT.

A note on this clone: It is unclear where the CDR3 begins or ends on the DNA, so no DNA is shown, and the CDR3 is as TCRdb lists it. This chain joins TRBV9 and TRBJ2-4; TRBD2 is the table's D call, not checked against the DNA. Ends included, the CDR3 has 15 residues. Germline values: CDR1 SGDLS, CDR2 YYNGEE. The CDR3 region is CASSVAIGASRGGIF.

This clone has at least ten counts. This sequence joins TRBV7-2 and TRBJ1-4; a weak D match, TRBD1 (6 bases). Germline V gene lookup returns CDR1 SGHTA and CDR2 FQGNSA. CDR3 length equals 14 residues. V was trimmed by 5 bases and J by 7 bases, leaving 14 bases between them. This chain's CDR3 is CASSPLDSLEKLFF. For the CDR3, the DNA is TGTGCCAGCAGCCCCCTGGACAGCCTTGAAAAACTGTTTTTT.